A selection of T cell receptor beta chains follows, all from one sample in a study of CD8 T cells in ankylosing spondylitis. Using its own MiXCR run on the 5' RACE reads, TCRdb lists one record per CDR3 protein. The repertoire has a few hundred thousand distinct CDR3 sequences, around 7.6% of them found once; the top ten carry approximately 14%. Material: blood, either unsorted or a sorted T cell fraction (not recorded which). All receptors come from a male donor with ankylosing spondylitis. CDR3s leave out the opening cysteine and the closing phenylalanine or tryptophan. Clone size is given for some rows only: seen once, a few or many times, or a class if the clone is expanded.

CDR3aa: ASSLVGGPYNEQF; v_gene: TRBV5-6; abundance: many
CDR3aa: ASSWTSNNEQF; v_gene: TRBV7-9; abundance: few
CDR3aa: ASNRGLAFTGELF; v_gene: TRBV6-2/TRBV6-3; abundance: NA
CDR3aa: SADTGTADTGELF; v_gene: TRBV20-1; abundance: NA
CDR3aa: ASSLLGEGYT; v_gene: TRBV3-1; abundance: few
CDR3aa: ASSSTGSDQPQH; v_gene: TRBV5-6; abundance: NA
CDR3aa: ASSLDGTGLTYEQY; v_gene: TRBV5-1; abundance: many
CDR3aa: SVEDRRGLETQY; v_gene: TRBV29-1; abundance: many
CDR3aa: ASSLEWTGLSPF; v_gene: TRBV5-1; abundance: many
CDR3aa: SARTSDRSSGNTIY; v_gene: TRBV20-1; abundance: NA
CDR3aa: AISESGQNTGELF; v_gene: TRBV10-3; abundance: few
CDR3aa: ASSLGQDGEGSYEQY; v_gene: TRBV7-9; abundance: NA
CDR3aa: SVPRGLAGGDTQY; v_gene: TRBV29-1; abundance: many
CDR3aa: ASSPDRGPSGYT; v_gene: TRBV5-1; abundance: few
CDR3aa: SARDLVGLAGATYNEQF; v_gene: TRBV20-1; abundance: NA
CDR3aa: SVGGGSRGQNEKLF; v_gene: TRBV29-1; abundance: few
CDR3aa: ASSLGDSPGVLT; v_gene: TRBV7-3; abundance: NA
CDR3aa: ASSPNDWDRAETQY; v_gene: TRBV18; abundance: few
CDR3aa: SASTTSGPVTDTQY; v_gene: TRBV20-1; abundance: few
CDR3aa: ASSSPTKGTQY; v_gene: TRBV7-2; abundance: NA
CDR3aa: SANLVGEAF; v_gene: TRBV20-1; abundance: few
CDR3aa: ASSIQAGTGELF; v_gene: TRBV19; abundance: many
CDR3aa: ASSSGLAGVGDEQF; v_gene: TRBV7-7; abundance: NA
CDR3aa: ASSRNGNTEAF; v_gene: TRBV6-1; abundance: many
CDR3aa: SVRKPGLRTPLNTDTQY; v_gene: TRBV20-1; abundance: NA
CDR3aa: ASRSDRASSGANVLT; v_gene: TRBV2; abundance: many
CDR3aa: SASLPGANVLT; v_gene: TRBV20-1; abundance: NA
CDR3aa: ASSQLYFRRPTSLLSYEQY; v_gene: TRBV4-1; abundance: NA
CDR3aa: ASSLATLATKKLF; v_gene: TRBV5-6; abundance: NA
CDR3aa: SVAGLAVYEQY; v_gene: TRBV29-1; abundance: NA
CDR3aa: ATSFGRANYGYT; v_gene: TRBV15; abundance: NA
CDR3aa: ASRFRRTDTQY; v_gene: TRBV10-2; abundance: NA
CDR3aa: ASSYSLAVPNEQF; v_gene: TRBV6-2/TRBV6-3; abundance: NA
CDR3aa: ASSSDRNYGYT; v_gene: TRBV12-3/TRBV12-4; abundance: many
CDR3aa: ASSTGLAGNEQF; v_gene: TRBV7-9; abundance: NA
CDR3aa: ASSLSGRPNEKLF; v_gene: TRBV12-3/TRBV12-4; abundance: NA
CDR3aa: ASSFKSGIGSEQF; v_gene: TRBV12-3/TRBV12-4; abundance: few
CDR3aa: SVETANTGELF; v_gene: TRBV29-1; abundance: many
CDR3aa: ASSRSGRNDNEQF; v_gene: TRBV7-2; abundance: NA
CDR3aa: SARQGPLNTEVF; v_gene: TRBV20-1; abundance: few
CDR3aa: ASSFEGPYLVNYGYT; v_gene: TRBV5-1; abundance: NA